This T cell receptor beta chain derives from a study of cytomegalovirus exposure and HLA in healthy donors. Researchers ran the PCR with 60 Vbeta and 13 Jbeta primers. The data were produced by immunoSEQ multiplex PCR, yet TCRdb's version contains in-frame clones alone and is incomplete. The repertoire consists of around 150,000 clones, with roughly 85% occurring once and the leading ten covering 6.5% to 8%. Donors showed nominal health when sampled, although they likely had unrecorded immune exposures. V lost 5 bases and J lost 2; bases outside the gene matches: 8. CDR3 length: 15 residues. Germline-derived CDR1 and CDR2 are MNHEY and SVGAGI.

The sequence was collected from a man aged 35 to 55 in good health and CMV-seropositive. Sample: PBMCs. J is TRBJ2-7 and V is TRBV6-5; 8 bases match TRBD1. The CDR3 loop reads CASSRAPGQAYEQYF. CDR3 nucleotides: TGTGCCAGCAGTCGGGCACCGGGACAGGCCTACGAGCAGTACTTC.